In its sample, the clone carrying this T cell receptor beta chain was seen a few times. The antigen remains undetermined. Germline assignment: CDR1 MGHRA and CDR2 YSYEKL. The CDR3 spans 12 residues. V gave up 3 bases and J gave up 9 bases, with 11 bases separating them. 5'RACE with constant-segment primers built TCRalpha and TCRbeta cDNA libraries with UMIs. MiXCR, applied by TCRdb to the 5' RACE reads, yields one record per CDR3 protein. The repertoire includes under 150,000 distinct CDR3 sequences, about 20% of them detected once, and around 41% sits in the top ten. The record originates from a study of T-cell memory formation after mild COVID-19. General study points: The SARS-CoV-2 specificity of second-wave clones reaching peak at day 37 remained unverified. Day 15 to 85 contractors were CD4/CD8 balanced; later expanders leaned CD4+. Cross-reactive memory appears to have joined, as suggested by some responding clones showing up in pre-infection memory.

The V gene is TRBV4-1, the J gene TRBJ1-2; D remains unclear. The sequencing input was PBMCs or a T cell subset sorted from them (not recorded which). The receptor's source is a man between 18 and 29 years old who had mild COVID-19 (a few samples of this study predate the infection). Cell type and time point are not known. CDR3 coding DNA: TGCGCCAGCAGCCAGAGTGATTGGCGCTACACCTTC. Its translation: CASSQSDWRYTF.